The present TCR beta chain was sequenced within a study of cytomegalovirus exposure and HLA in healthy donors. It was with 60 Vbeta and 13 Jbeta primers that the PCR ran. Sequencing used immunoSEQ multiplex PCR; TCRdb keeps in-frame clones, though not all of them. The sample contains some 140,000 clones, around 10% of which appear only once. This clone was seen more than once but under ten times. The CDR3 loop spans 18 amino acids. The V gene end was trimmed by 0 bases and the J gene end by 6 bases; junction bases not matched to a gene: 14. CDR1 is SGHRS, CDR2 YFSETQ, per germline. Healthy bone marrow donors made up the donor group.

The sequence was collected from a woman aged 40 to 49 in good health and CMV-seropositive. The chain joins TRBV5-1 to TRBJ2-5; 10 nucleotides line up with TRBD1. The sequencing input was PBMCs. In nucleotides, the CDR3 is TGCGCCAGCAGCTTGGCCCCCCTTGGGACAGGGGAAGCAAAGACCCAGTACTTC. This translates into CASSLAPLGTGEAKTQYF.